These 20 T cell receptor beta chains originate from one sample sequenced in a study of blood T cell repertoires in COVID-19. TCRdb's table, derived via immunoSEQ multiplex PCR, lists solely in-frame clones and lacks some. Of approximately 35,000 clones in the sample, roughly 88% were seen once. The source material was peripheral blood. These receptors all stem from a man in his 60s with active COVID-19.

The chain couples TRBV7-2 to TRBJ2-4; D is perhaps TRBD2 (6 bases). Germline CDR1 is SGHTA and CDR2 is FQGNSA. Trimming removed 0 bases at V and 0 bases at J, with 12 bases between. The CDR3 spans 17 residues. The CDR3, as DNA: TGTGCCAGCAGCTTAGCAGGAGGGGTTACAGCCAAAAACATTCAGTACTTC. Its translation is CASSLAGGVTAKNIQYF.

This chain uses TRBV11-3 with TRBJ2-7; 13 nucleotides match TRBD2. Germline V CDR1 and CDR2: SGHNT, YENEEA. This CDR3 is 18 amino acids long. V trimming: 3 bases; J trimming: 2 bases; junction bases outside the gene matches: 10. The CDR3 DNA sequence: TGTGCCAGCAGCTTCAATTCGGGACTAGCGGGACTAACCTACGAGCAGTACTTC. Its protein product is CASSFNSGLAGLTYEQYF.

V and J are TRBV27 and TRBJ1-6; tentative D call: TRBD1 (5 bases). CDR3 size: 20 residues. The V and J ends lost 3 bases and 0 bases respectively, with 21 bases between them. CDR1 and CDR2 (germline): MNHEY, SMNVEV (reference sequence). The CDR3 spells CASSFSSPGTVSSYNSPLHF. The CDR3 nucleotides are TGTGCCAGCAGTTTTTCCTCACCGGGGACTGTGAGCTCCTATAATTCACCCCTCCACTTT.

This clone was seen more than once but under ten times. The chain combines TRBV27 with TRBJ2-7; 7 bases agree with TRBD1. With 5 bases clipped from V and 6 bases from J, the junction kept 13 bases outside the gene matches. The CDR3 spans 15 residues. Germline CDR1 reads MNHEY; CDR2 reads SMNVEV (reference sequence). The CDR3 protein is CASSPGDRAPVEQYF. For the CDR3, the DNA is TGTGCCAGCAGTCCCGGCGACAGGGCCCCGGTCGAGCAGTACTTC.

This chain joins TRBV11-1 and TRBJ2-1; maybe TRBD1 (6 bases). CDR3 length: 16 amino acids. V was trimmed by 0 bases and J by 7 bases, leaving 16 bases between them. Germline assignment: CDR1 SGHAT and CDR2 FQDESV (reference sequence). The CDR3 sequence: CASSLAYTGLINEQFF. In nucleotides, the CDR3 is TGTGCCAGCAGCTTAGCTTATACAGGGTTAATAAATGAGCAGTTCTTC.

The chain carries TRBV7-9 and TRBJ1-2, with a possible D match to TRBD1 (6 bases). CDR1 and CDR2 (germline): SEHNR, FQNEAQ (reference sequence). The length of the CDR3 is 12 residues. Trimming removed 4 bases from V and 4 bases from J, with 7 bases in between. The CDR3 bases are TGTGCCAGCAGCTACAGGGTCTATGGCTACACCTTC. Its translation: CASSYRVYGYTF.

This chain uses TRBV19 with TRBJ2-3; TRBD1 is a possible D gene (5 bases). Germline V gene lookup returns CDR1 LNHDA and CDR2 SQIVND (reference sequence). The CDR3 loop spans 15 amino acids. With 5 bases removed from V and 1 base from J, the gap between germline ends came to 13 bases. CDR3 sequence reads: CASSLDNSGTDTQYF. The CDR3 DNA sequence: TGTGCCAGTAGTCTGGACAATTCAGGCACAGATACGCAGTATTTT.

CDR3 in amino acids: CASAGTSSSYEQYF. The CDR3, as DNA: TGTGCCAGCGCCGGGACTAGCAGCTCCTACGAGCAGTACTTC. The gene calls are TRBV6-5 and TRBJ2-7, with TRBD2 matching 9 bases. V shed 8 bases, J shed 0 bases, and the junction held 5 bases outside the gene matches. CDR3 length: 14 amino acids. Per the germline V gene, CDR1 is MNHEY and CDR2 is SVGAGI.

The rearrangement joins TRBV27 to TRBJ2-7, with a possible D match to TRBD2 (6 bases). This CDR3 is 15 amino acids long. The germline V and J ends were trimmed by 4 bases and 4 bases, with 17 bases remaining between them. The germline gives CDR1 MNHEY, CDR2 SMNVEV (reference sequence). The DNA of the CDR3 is TGTGCCAGCAGTTCTTTGGGGGGTCAAGGGTACGAGCAGTACTTC. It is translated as CASSSLGGQGYEQYF.

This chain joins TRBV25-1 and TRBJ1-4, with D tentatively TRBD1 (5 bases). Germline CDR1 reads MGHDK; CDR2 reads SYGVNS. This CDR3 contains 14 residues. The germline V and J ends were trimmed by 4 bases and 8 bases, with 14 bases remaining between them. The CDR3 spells CASSGTGRGEKLFF. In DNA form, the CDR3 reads TGTGCCAGCAGTGGTACAGGCCGGGGGGAAAAACTGTTTTTT.

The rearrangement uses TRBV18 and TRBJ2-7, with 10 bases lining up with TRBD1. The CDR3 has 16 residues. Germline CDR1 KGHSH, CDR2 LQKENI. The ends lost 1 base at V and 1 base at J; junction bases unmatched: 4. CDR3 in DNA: TGTGCCAGCTCACCACTAGGACAGGGGGGGTCCTACGAGCAGTACTTC. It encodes CASSPLGQGGSYEQYF.

In DNA form, the CDR3 reads TGCGCCAGCAGCTTGGGAGACTCATTCACAGATACGCAGTATTTT. As protein: CASSLGDSFTDTQYF. The chain has TRBV5-1 and TRBJ2-3, with no clear D. Germline CDR1 and CDR2: SGHRS and YFSETQ. The length of the CDR3 is 15 residues. Trimming removed 0 bases at V and 2 bases at J, with 10 bases between. The whole variable domain, remainder taken from reference TRBV5-1 and TRBJ2-3, is KAGVTQTPRYLIKTRGQQVTLSCSPISGHRSVSWYQQTPGQGLQFLFEYFSETQRNKGNFPGRFSGRQFSNSRSEMNVSTLELGDSALYLCASSLGDSFTDTQYFGPGTRLTVL.

The CDR3 spells CASSRGREETQYF. CDR3 in DNA: TGTGCCAGCTCCAGAGGCAGGGAAGAGACCCAGTACTTC. V gene TRBV18 combines with J gene TRBJ2-5, with D possibly matching TRBD1 (5 bases). This CDR3 is 13 amino acids long. Per the germline V gene, CDR1 is KGHSH and CDR2 is LQKENI. Trimming stripped 6 bases from V and 3 bases from J, with 11 bases between.

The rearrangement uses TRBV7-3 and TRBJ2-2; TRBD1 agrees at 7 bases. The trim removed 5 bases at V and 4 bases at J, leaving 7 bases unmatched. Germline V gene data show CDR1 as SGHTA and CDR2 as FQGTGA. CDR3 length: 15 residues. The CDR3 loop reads CASSTRQGATGELFF. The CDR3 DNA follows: TGTGCCAGCAGCACCAGACAGGGTGCCACCGGGGAGCTGTTTTTT.

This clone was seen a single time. In DNA form, the CDR3 reads TGTGCCAGCCGTAGCGGGGGGAAGGAGACCCAGTACTTC. Translated, it gives CASRSGGKETQYF. The chain has TRBV19 and TRBJ2-5; TRBD2 aligns across 10 bases. J was trimmed by 5 bases and V by 9 bases; bases with no gene match: 6. Germline CDR1 reads LNHDA; CDR2 reads SQIVND (reference sequence). CDR3 size: 13 residues.

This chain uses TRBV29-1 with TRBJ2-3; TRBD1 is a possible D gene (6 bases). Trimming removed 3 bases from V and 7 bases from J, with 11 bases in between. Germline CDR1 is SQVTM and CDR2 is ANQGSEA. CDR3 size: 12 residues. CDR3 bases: TGCAGCGTTGACTCCGGGACAAATACGCAGTATTTT. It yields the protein CSVDSGTNTQYF.

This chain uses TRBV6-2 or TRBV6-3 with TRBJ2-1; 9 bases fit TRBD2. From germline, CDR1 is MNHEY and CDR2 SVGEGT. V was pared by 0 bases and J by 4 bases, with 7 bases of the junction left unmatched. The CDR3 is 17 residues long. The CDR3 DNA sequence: TGTGCCAGCAGTTACTCCCCCCCTAGCGGGATATACAATGAGCAGTTCTTC. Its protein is CASSYSPPSGIYNEQFF.

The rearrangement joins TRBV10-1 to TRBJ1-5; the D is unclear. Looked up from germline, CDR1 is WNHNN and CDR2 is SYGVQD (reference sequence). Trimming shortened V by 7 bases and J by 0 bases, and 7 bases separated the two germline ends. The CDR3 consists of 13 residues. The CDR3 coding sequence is TGCGCCAGCAACCCAGATAGCAATCAGCCCCAGCATTTT. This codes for CASNPDSNQPQHF.

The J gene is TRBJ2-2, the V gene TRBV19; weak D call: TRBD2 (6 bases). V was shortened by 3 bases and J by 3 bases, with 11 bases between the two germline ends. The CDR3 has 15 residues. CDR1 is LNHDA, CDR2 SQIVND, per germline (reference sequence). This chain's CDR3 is CASSMRGDYTGELFF. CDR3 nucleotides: TGTGCCAGTAGTATGCGAGGGGACTACACCGGGGAGCTGTTTTTT.

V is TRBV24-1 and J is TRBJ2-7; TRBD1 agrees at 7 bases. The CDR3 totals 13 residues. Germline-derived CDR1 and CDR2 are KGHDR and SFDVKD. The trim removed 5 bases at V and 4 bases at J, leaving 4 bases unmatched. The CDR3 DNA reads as TGTGCCACCAGTGCGACAGGGTTATACGAGCAGTACTTC. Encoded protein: CATSATGLYEQYF.